These 17 T cell receptor beta chains were all obtained from the same sample, sequenced in a study of blood T cell repertoires in COVID-19 (dated by TCRdb to the early 2020s). Library generation was performed with the immunoSEQ multiplex PCR assay. TCRdb stores this immuneACCESS table with in-frame sequences only. Part of the clones is absent; in the studies checked, under half of the shortfall reflects unresolved V genes, and no reason is known for the rest. The sample data list about 8,800 clones, and approximately 81% of these were observed just once. The ten top clones hold more than 8.5% of the sample. Material: peripheral blood. The receptors stem from a human donor in a cohort sampled during active COVID-19.

The chain links TRBV7-2 to TRBJ2-5; D is perhaps TRBD1 (6 bases). Germline CDR1 is SGHTA and CDR2 is FQGNSA. This CDR3 comprises 14 residues. The ends were cut back, 2 bases at V and 2 bases at J, with 9 bases in the middle. The CDR3 region has the DNA TGTGCCAGCAGCTTATGGACAGCTCAAGAGACCCAGTACTTC. This sequence encodes CASSLWTAQETQYF.

As to this clone: At the DNA level, this CDR3 is encoded by other sequences in the same sample as well. The chain is built from TRBV6-1 and TRBJ1-5, with 9 bases matching TRBD1. V was clipped by 3 bases and J by 6 bases; unmatched bases: 6. The CDR3 is 15 residues long. Germline CDR1 MNHNS, CDR2 SASEGT. In DNA, the CDR3 is TGTGCCAGCAGTGATAACAGGGGGCGCAGTCAGCCCCAGCATTTT. It codes for CASSDNRGRSQPQHF.

This chain uses TRBV13 with TRBJ2-7, with D hard to call. CDR1 and CDR2 from the germline V gene are PRHDT and FYEKMQ (reference sequence). The CDR3 consists of 16 residues. Trimming took off 2 bases at V and 5 bases at J, with 19 bases between the two ends. CDR3 amino acids: CASSLRLSRNGDEQYF. DNA for the CDR3: TGTGCCAGCAGCTTAAGGCTCTCGAGGAACGGCGACGAGCAGTACTTC.

This chain joins TRBV7-2 and TRBJ1-3; D gene uncertain. Germline-derived CDR1 and CDR2 are SGHTA and FQGNSA. Between the trimmed V and J ends, which lost 0 bases and 1 base, there was a span of 7 bases. This CDR3 contains 15 residues. The CDR3 DNA is TGTGCCAGCAGCTTAGCACGAGGTTCTGGAAACACCATATATTTT. Its translation: CASSLARGSGNTIYF.

V usage is TRBV28 and J usage is TRBJ1-2; D not resolved. The CDR3 is 14 residues long. The V end lost 2 bases, the J end lost 0 bases, and 7 bases lay between the germline ends. CDR1 is MDHEN and CDR2 is SYDVKM in the germline V gene. The CDR3 sequence is CASSLTQANYGYTF. CDR3 coding DNA: TGTGCCAGCAGTTTAACGCAGGCTAACTATGGCTACACCTTC.

The chain has TRBV7-2 and TRBJ2-3; no reliable D call. The CDR3 contains 13 residues. Germline V gene sequence: CDR1 SGHTA, CDR2 FQGNSA. V was trimmed by 8 bases and J by 6 bases, leaving 15 bases between them. DNA of the CDR3: TGTGCCAGCGGAGTTTATCGTGGGGATACGCAGTATTTT. This translates into CASGVYRGDTQYF.

The chain is built from TRBV11-2 and TRBJ2-3, with 11 bases fitting TRBD1. The V segment lost 3 bases and the J segment 5 bases; nucleotides outside the gene matches: 10. CDR1 SGHAT and CDR2 FQNNGV come from the germline V gene. The CDR3 sequence is 17 residues long. The CDR3, as DNA: TGTGCCAGCAGCTTGGAGACGGACAGGGGGCGGAAAGATACGCAGTATTTT. Amino acid sequence: CASSLETDRGRKDTQYF. The entire variable domain, with the rest obtained from reference TRBV11-2 and TRBJ2-3, is as follows: EAGVAQSPRYKIIEKRQSVAFWCNPISGHATLYWYQQILGQGPKLLIQFQNNGVVDDSQLPKDRFSAERLKGVDSTLKIQPAKLEDSAVYLCASSLETDRGRKDTQYFGPGTRLTVL.

The chain carries TRBV13 and TRBJ2-5; perhaps TRBD1 as D (5 bases). V lost 0 bases and J lost 7, with 9 bases in between. The CDR3 sequence is 13 residues long. Per germline, CDR1 PRHDT and CDR2 FYEKMQ (reference sequence). The CDR3 reads CASSLGGRGTQYF. As DNA, the CDR3 is TGTGCCAGCAGCTTAGGTGGTAGGGGGACCCAGTACTTC.

This chain joins TRBV19 and TRBJ1-2, with 9 bases identical to TRBD1. CDR3 length: 14 amino acids. V trimming: 6 bases; J trimming: 4 bases; junction bases outside the gene matches: 6. The germline V gene has CDR1 LNHDA and CDR2 SQIVND (reference sequence). This CDR3 reads CASSHRGQGYGYTF. In nucleotides, the CDR3 is TGTGCCAGTAGCCACAGGGGGCAAGGCTATGGCTACACCTTC.

This clone has only a few counts. The CDR3 loop is CASSTRTGERTGELFF. The CDR3 DNA reads TGTGCCAGCAGCACTAGGACAGGGGAAAGGACCGGGGAGCTGTTTTTT. The chain has TRBV3-1 (or the pseudogene TRBV3-2) and TRBJ2-2, with TRBD1 identical over 9 bases. Per germline, CDR1 LGHDT and CDR2 YNNKEL (reference sequence). This CDR3 region has 16 residues. After removal of 5 bases from V and 5 bases from J, the junction contained 9 bases not matched to a gene.

V is TRBV20-1 and J is TRBJ2-3, with TRBD2 matching 7 bases. The V and J ends lost 5 bases and 7 bases, in that order; junction bases with no gene match: 3. Germline CDR1 and CDR2: DFQATT and SNEGSKA (reference sequence). This CDR3 contains 11 residues. CDR3: CSAAGDYTQYF. For the CDR3, the DNA is TGCAGTGCTGCGGGGGACTATACGCAGTATTTT.

In the case of this clone: One junction end disagrees with the germline gene, perhaps due to a read error. The same CDR3 is also encoded by other DNA sequences in this sample. V gene TRBV30 combines with J gene TRBJ2-1, with 8 bases aligning to TRBD2. Germline V gives CDR1 GTSNPN, CDR2 SVGIG (reference sequence). The CDR3 is made up of 15 amino acids. CDR3 bases: TGTGCCTGGAGTAATCTGGCGGGGGGAGGCAATGAACAGTTCTTC. Protein: CAWSNLAGGGNEQFF.

This clone was detected a few times. This sequence joins TRBV9 and TRBJ2-2, with D possibly being TRBD2 (5 bases). CDR3 size: 15 residues. The germline V gene encodes CDR1 SGDLS and CDR2 YYNGEE. Trimming removed 0 bases at V and 1 base at J, with 7 bases between. The DNA for the CDR3 is TGTGCCAGCAGCGTAGTGGACTGGAACACCGGGGAGCTGTTTTTT. Translation: CASSVVDWNTGELFF.

The gene calls are TRBV9 and TRBJ1-5, with TRBD1 as a possible D gene (5 bases). The CDR3 runs to 15 residues. Trimming took 0 bases from V and 1 from J, leaving 8 bases between them. Germline V gene lookup returns CDR1 SGDLS and CDR2 YYNGEE. The CDR3 region has the DNA TGTGCCAGCAGCGTAGGGGGGGAGAGCAATCAGCCCCAGCATTTT. Translation gives CASSVGGESNQPQHF.

V is TRBV6-5 and J is TRBJ1-2, with 7 bases that match TRBD1. CDR1 MNHEY and CDR2 SVGAGI come from the germline V gene. The CDR3 extends over 13 amino acids. V shed 6 bases and J 8 bases; nucleotides not matched to a gene: 9. The CDR3 region has the DNA TGTGCCAGCAGCAAAGCAGGGGGTCGAGGCTACACCTTC. Protein: CASSKAGGRGYTF.

The chain combines TRBV24-1 with TRBJ2-4; 10 nucleotides agree with TRBD2. The CDR3 length is 17 residues. V lost 3 bases to trimming and J lost 1 base; unmatched junction nucleotides: 5. Germline loops: CDR1 KGHDR, CDR2 SFDVKD. CDR3 amino acids: CATSDLGTSEAKNIQYF. In nucleotides, the CDR3 is TGTGCCACCAGTGATCTCGGGACTAGCGAGGCCAAAAACATTCAGTACTTC.

This clone appeared a single time. This chain joins TRBV12-2 and TRBJ2-1; the D call in the table, TRBD2, was not verified against the DNA. TRBV12-2 is labeled a pseudogene. The length of the CDR3 is 15 residues. The CDR3 spells CASRRTSGEYNEQFF. The CDR3 DNA is TGTGCAAGTCGCCGTACTAGCGGGGAATACAATGAGCAGTTCTTC.